This paragraph covers one TCR beta chain sequence. As processed by the authors: Nucleated cell number was recorded as an estimate derived from reference gene primer amplification. Libraries were prepared by immunoSEQ multiplex PCR; TCRdb keeps only in-frame clonotypes and omits some of them. The DNA gave D and trimming, while V, J and clone size come from that table. Among about 200,000 clones listed, about nine tenths were seen once. This sample is part of a study of blood T cell repertoires in COVID-19. Turning to the study itself: Italy, Spain and the United States were the sources of the convalescent and acute COVID-19 samples. PBMCs, B-cell-depleted T cells, or T cells provided the cDNA or gDNA that made up the material.

The CDR3 is 14 amino acids. The junction had 3 bases not matched to a gene; V was cut back by 3 bases and J by 3 bases. CDR1 and CDR2 from the germline V gene are LGHDT and YNNKEL (reference sequence). This receptor was identified in a man aged 18-30 years with active or convalescent COVID-19. Sequencing was carried out using peripheral blood. The chain couples TRBV3-1 (or the pseudogene TRBV3-2) to TRBJ1-1; TRBD1 aligns across 8 bases. In DNA, the CDR3 is TGTGCCAGCAGCCACATGGACAGGGACACTGAAGCTTTCTTT. Residues: CASSHMDRDTEAFF.